One sample yielded the 27 T cell receptor beta chains listed below, sequenced in a study of CD8 T cells in Susac syndrome. RNA amounts of about 0.5 to 1 ug underwent reverse transcription with random hexamers. One entry per CDR3 protein results from TCRdb running MiXCR on the immunoSEQ multiplex PCR reads. The sample lists about 100,000 distinct CDR3 sequences, roughly 96% occurring once. Material for sequencing was CD8+ T cells from PBMCs. The receptors stem from a human donor with Susac syndrome.

CDR3 in DNA: TGCGCCAGCAGCCCCACTGGAGATGAGCAGTTCTTC. Its protein is CASSPTGDEQFF. The rearrangement joins TRBV4-1 to TRBJ2-1; D gene ambiguous. Trimming left V 4 bases short and J 8 bases short, with 9 bases between. CDR1 and CDR2 from the germline V gene are MGHRA and YSYEKL. The CDR3 consists of 12 residues.

V usage is TRBV20-1 and J usage is TRBJ2-5, with 9 bases identical to TRBD2. The trim removed 5 bases at V and 3 bases at J, leaving 1 base unmatched. The germline V gene has CDR1 DFQATT and CDR2 SNEGSKA (reference sequence). The CDR3 length is 12 residues. The CDR3 DNA follows: TGCAGTGCTCGCGGGGGGGAAGAGACCCAGTACTTC. This translates into CSARGGEETQYF.

This chain uses TRBV29-1 with TRBJ2-7; possibly TRBD1 or TRBD2 for D (6 bases each). There are 15 residues in the CDR3. Trimming shortened V by 1 base and J by 2 bases, and 15 bases separated the two germline ends. Germline assignment: CDR1 SQVTM and CDR2 ANQGSEA. CDR3 bases: TGCAGCGTTGAAGGCCCCGAGGGGGGAGCCTACGAGCAGTACTTC. This gives the protein CSVEGPEGGAYEQYF.

The chain combines TRBV12-3 or TRBV12-4 with TRBJ2-1, with D tentatively TRBD1 (6 bases). The CDR3 extends over 15 amino acids. V gave up 7 bases and J gave up 3 bases, with 16 bases separating them. CDR3 loop: CASTRPGGFYNEQFF. For the CDR3, the DNA is TGTGCCAGCACCAGACCTGGGGGCTTCTACAATGAGCAGTTCTTC.

This clonotype was seen only once. The chain is built from TRBV3-1 and TRBJ2-1, with 9 nucleotides matching TRBD1. This CDR3 has 15 amino acids. J gave up 4 bases and V 2 bases, and 3 bases lay outside the gene matches. Germline lookup yields CDR1 LGHDT and CDR2 YNNKEL (reference sequence). The CDR3 spells CASSQPGQGYNEQFF. The CDR3, as DNA: TGTGCCAGCAGCCAACCGGGACAGGGATACAATGAGCAGTTCTTC.

This chain uses TRBV29-1 with TRBJ2-5; D is unresolved. The CDR3 loop spans 12 amino acids. Trimming pared 4 bases from V and 3 bases from J, leaving 9 bases between. CDR1 is SQVTM and CDR2 is ANQGSEA in the germline V gene. Written as DNA, the CDR3 is TGCAGCGTTGTTCTACTCGAAGAGACCCAGTACTTC. Translating it yields CSVVLLEETQYF.

The chain couples TRBV6-6 to TRBJ2-7; D remains ambiguous. Germline V gene sequence: CDR1 MNHNY, CDR2 SVGAGI (reference sequence). Trimming stripped 6 bases from V and 0 bases from J, with 12 bases between. The CDR3 runs to 14 residues. CDR3 residues: CASSLKSSSYEQYF. In DNA form, the CDR3 reads TGTGCCAGCAGCCTCAAATCCAGCTCCTACGAGCAGTACTTC.

The rearrangement links TRBV23-1 to TRBJ2-7, with D possibly TRBD1 on 5 matching bases. TRBV23-1 is an ORF, with its function uncertain. The V gene lost 10 bases and the J gene lost 2 bases, with 15 bases spanning the gap. CDR3 length equals 13 residues. CDR3 sequence: CANPLTAPYEQYF. In DNA, the CDR3 is TGCGCCAACCCCCTGACAGCCCCCTACGAGCAGTACTTC.

The rearrangement links TRBV18 to TRBJ2-1; 7 bases fit TRBD1. J gave up 7 bases and V 3 bases, and 9 bases lay outside the gene matches. The CDR3 sequence is 15 residues long. Germline assignment: CDR1 KGHSH and CDR2 LQKENI. Here the CDR3 reads CASSPSGTDFNEQFF. In nucleotides, the CDR3 is TGTGCCAGCTCACCGTCCGGGACAGATTTTAATGAGCAGTTCTTC.

V usage is TRBV20-1 and J usage is TRBJ2-1; no clear D gene. Germline V gene lookup returns CDR1 DFQATT and CDR2 SNEGSKA (reference sequence). Trimming pared 5 bases from V and 10 bases from J, leaving 12 bases between. The CDR3 contains 11 residues. CDR3 sequence reads: CSAGRHTEQFF. CDR3 sequence (DNA): TGCAGTGCTGGCCGACACACCGAGCAGTTCTTC.

The chain carries TRBV18 and TRBJ1-1, with 8 bases lining up with TRBD1. Germline-derived CDR1 and CDR2 are KGHSH and LQKENI. The V gene end was trimmed by 3 bases and the J gene end by 5 bases; junction bases not matched to a gene: 5. The CDR3 has 14 residues. CDR3 sequence (DNA): TGTGCCAGCTCACCGCAGGGGGCGAATACTGAAGCTTTCTTT. Translating gives CASSPQGANTEAFF.

This chain links TRBV3-1 with TRBJ2-7, with 11 positions matching TRBD2. After removal of 1 base from V and 0 bases from J, the junction contained 8 bases not matched to a gene. The V gene's germline CDR1 is LGHDT and CDR2 YNNKEL (reference sequence). This CDR3 is built from 18 residues. CDR3 amino acids: CASSQATSGSPSSYEQYF. The CDR3 DNA sequence: TGTGCCAGCAGCCAAGCAACTAGCGGGAGTCCCAGCTCCTACGAGCAGTACTTC.

The CDR3 protein is CASNRQGRQETQYF. The CDR3 DNA reads TGCGCCAGCAACCGACAGGGGCGTCAAGAGACCCAGTACTTC. This rearrangement joins TRBV5-1 to TRBJ2-5, with 8 bases lining up with TRBD1. Per the germline V gene, CDR1 is SGHRS and CDR2 is YFSETQ. CDR3 length equals 14 residues. V was clipped by 6 bases and J by 2 bases; unmatched bases: 6.

This clonotype was seen only once. CDR3 nucleotide sequence: TGTGCCAGCAGCCAAGAAATTGGCTCCTACAATGAGCAGTTCTTC. Protein product: CASSQEIGSYNEQFF. The genes are TRBV3-1 and TRBJ2-1; D not resolved. V was trimmed by 0 bases and J by 0 bases, leaving 6 bases between them. From germline, CDR1 is LGHDT and CDR2 YNNKEL (reference sequence). This CDR3 is 15 amino acids long.

The chain couples TRBV6-1 to TRBJ1-6, with 9 bases matching TRBD1. With V trimmed by 1 base and J by 9 bases, 4 bases remained unmatched. The germline CDR1 and CDR2 sequences are MNHNS and SASEGT. The CDR3 is 15 residues long. CDR3 residues: CASSEGGQGSSPLHF. DNA of the CDR3: TGTGCCAGCAGTGAAGGAGGACAGGGGAGTTCACCCCTCCACTTT.

The rearrangement joins TRBV20-1 to TRBJ2-1; D uncertain. CDR1 is DFQATT, CDR2 SNEGSKA, per germline (reference sequence). V lost 6 bases and J lost 0, with 18 bases in between. The CDR3 extends over 16 amino acids. Written as DNA, the CDR3 is TGCAGTGCCCCAAGCGCGGCGGCAAGCTCCTACAATGAGCAGTTCTTC. Its protein product is CSAPSAAASSYNEQFF.

This chain joins TRBV20-1 and TRBJ2-7; the D is unclear. Germline assignment: CDR1 DFQATT and CDR2 SNEGSKA (reference sequence). CDR3 length equals 13 residues. V lost 6 bases to trimming and J lost 3 bases, with 15 bases between them. The CDR3: CSAIGSEDYEQYF. In nucleotides, the CDR3 is TGCAGTGCAATCGGGTCGGAAGACTACGAGCAGTACTTC.

The chain uses TRBV7-9 and TRBJ2-7, with D hard to call. In germline, CDR1 is SEHNR, CDR2 FQNEAQ (reference sequence). The CDR3 is 14 residues long. Trimming stripped 5 bases from V and 1 base from J, with 12 bases between. The CDR3 bases are TGTGCCAGCAGCCTAAGCAGTAATTCCTACGAGCAGTACTTC. This translates into CASSLSSNSYEQYF.

The CDR3 nucleotides read TGTGCCAGCGAACCGGGACTCACCTACGAGCAGTACTTC. This sequence encodes CASEPGLTYEQYF. The chain has TRBV2 and TRBJ2-7; tentatively, D is TRBD2 (6 bases). This CDR3 is 13 amino acids long. Per germline, CDR1 SNHLY and CDR2 FYNNEI. V lost 8 bases and J lost 2, with 13 bases in between.

The chain is built from TRBV18 and TRBJ2-7; 12 bases fit TRBD2. This CDR3 is 17 amino acids long. The germline V gene has CDR1 KGHSH and CDR2 LQKENI. The junction had 15 bases not matched to a gene; V was cut back by 4 bases and J by 8 bases. CDR3 sequence reads: CASSHETGLAGNRKQYF. The CDR3 DNA follows: TGTGCCAGCTCACACGAAACTGGACTAGCGGGGAATAGGAAGCAGTACTTC.

V usage is TRBV28 and J usage is TRBJ2-1, with TRBD1 as a possible D gene (5 bases). The CDR3 contains 15 residues. Germline V gene data show CDR1 as MDHEN and CDR2 as SYDVKM. The V end lost 7 bases, the J end lost 9 bases, and 22 bases lay between the germline ends. CDR3 nucleotide sequence: TGTGCCAGCACTCAACCCCGACAGACTTTTTTTGAGCAGTTCTTC. Translated: CASTQPRQTFFEQFF.

The genes are TRBV13 and TRBJ2-1; weak D call: TRBD2 (5 bases). Between the trimmed V and J ends, which lost 2 bases and 6 bases, there was a span of 14 bases. CDR1 PRHDT and CDR2 FYEKMQ come from the germline V gene (reference sequence). The CDR3 sequence is 15 residues long. CDR3 bases: TGTGCCAGCAGCTTACGTGCGCTAGCTCTCAATGAGCAGTTCTTC. The encoded protein is CASSLRALALNEQFF.

The chain uses TRBV29-1 and TRBJ2-2; TRBD1 is a possible D gene (6 bases). This CDR3 has 15 amino acids. Trimming removed 6 bases at V and 6 bases at J, with 20 bases between. Germline CDR1 reads SQVTM; CDR2 reads ANQGSEA. The DNA for the CDR3 is TGCAGCGTCGCCCGGGACACAAACCCATCCGGGGAGCTGTTTTTT. It translates to CSVARDTNPSGELFF.

The rearrangement uses TRBV12-3 or TRBV12-4 and TRBJ1-5; D gene uncertain. The ends were cut back, 4 bases at V and 7 bases at J, with 8 bases in the middle. There are 12 residues in the CDR3. CDR3 sequence reads: CASSSIPQPQHF. The CDR3 nucleotides read TGTGCCAGCAGTTCAATCCCGCAGCCCCAGCATTTT.

The gene calls are TRBV5-1 and TRBJ2-7, with TRBD1 as a possible D gene (7 bases). The CDR3 is made up of 15 amino acids. The germline gives CDR1 SGHRS, CDR2 YFSETQ. V lost 4 bases, J lost 2 bases, and 16 bases lay in between. The CDR3 region is CASSGLQGPPYEQYF. The CDR3 DNA is TGCGCCAGCAGCGGACTACAGGGGCCCCCCTACGAGCAGTACTTC.

This sequence joins TRBV29-1 and TRBJ1-2; D is possibly TRBD1 (5 bases). The CDR3 is made up of 13 amino acids. V was trimmed by 6 bases and J by 2 bases, leaving 13 bases between them. CDR1 is SQVTM and CDR2 is ANQGSEA in the germline V gene. CDR3 nucleotide sequence: TGCAGCGTGGGGCGGCAGGCAAACTATGGCTACACCTTC. Its translation is CSVGRQANYGYTF.

The chain carries TRBV19 and TRBJ1-1; tentatively, D is TRBD1 (6 bases). Per germline, CDR1 LNHDA and CDR2 SQIVND (reference sequence). CDR3 length equals 15 residues. Trimming took off 3 bases at V and 2 bases at J, with 13 bases between the two ends. CDR3 coding DNA: TGTGCCAGTAGTATCCAGGGGACGCTTAACACTGAAGCTTTCTTT. Translation: CASSIQGTLNTEAFF.